A selection of T cell receptor beta chains follows, all from one sample in a study of CD8 T cells in ankylosing spondylitis. TCRdb used MiXCR to reprocess the 5' RACE reads, holding one entry per CDR3 protein. The table includes about 800,000 distinct CDR3 sequences, roughly 10% detected once. The specimen sequenced was blood, either unsorted or a sorted T cell fraction (not recorded which). The receptors stem from a male donor with ankylosing spondylitis. Each CDR3 is given with its conserved first and last residue. The D gene is left open where the match is weak. Clone size is not always given. Where it is, it says once, few, many or a class for expanded clones.

clone size: few; CDR3 length: 15; D gene: .; V gene: TRBV25-1; J gene: TRBJ2-5; CDR3 protein: CASSDPGTEGETQYF; CDR3 DNA: TGTGCCAGCAGTGATCCCGGGACCGAGGGGGAGACCCAGTACTTC
clone size: .; CDR3 length: 14; D gene: .; V gene: TRBV7-2; J gene: TRBJ1-2; CDR3 protein: CASRKQGLTRGYTF; CDR3 DNA: TGTGCCAGCAGGAAGCAGGGATTAACTAGAGGCTACACCTTC
clone size: few; CDR3 length: 15; D gene: TRBD1; V gene: TRBV5-1; J gene: TRBJ1-1; CDR3 protein: CASSAGTGGGTEAFF; CDR3 DNA: TGCGCCAGCAGTGCCGGGACAGGGGGTGGTACTGAAGCTTTCTTT
clone size: many; CDR3 length: 14; D gene: .; V gene: TRBV5-6; J gene: TRBJ2-7; CDR3 protein: CASSLRDGAYEQYF; CDR3 DNA: TGTGCCAGCAGCCTCCGGGACGGAGCCTACGAGCAGTACTTC
clone size: once; CDR3 length: 14; D gene: .; V gene: TRBV19; J gene: TRBJ1-1; CDR3 protein: CASTPPGRRTEAFF; CDR3 DNA: TGTGCCAGTACCCCCCCAGGGAGGAGGACTGAAGCTTTCTTT
clone size: .; CDR3 length: 16; D gene: .; V gene: TRBV4-2; J gene: TRBJ2-1; CDR3 protein: CASSLPPPALGDEQFF; CDR3 DNA: TGTGCCAGCAGCCTACCCCCCCCAGCGCTGGGGGATGAGCAGTTCTTC
clone size: few; CDR3 length: 14; D gene: TRBD1; V gene: TRBV5-1; J gene: TRBJ1-4; CDR3 protein: CASSSGQINEKLFF; CDR3 DNA: TGCGCCAGCAGCTCGGGACAGATCAATGAAAAACTGTTTTTT
clone size: .; CDR3 length: 13; D gene: .; V gene: TRBV6-2/TRBV6-3; J gene: TRBJ1-2; CDR3 protein: CASSQTGLYGYTF; CDR3 DNA: TGTGCCAGCAGTCAAACAGGGCTCTATGGCTACACCTTC
clone size: .; CDR3 length: 18; D gene: .; V gene: TRBV7-8; J gene: TRBJ2-6; CDR3 protein: CASSFLGRAILGANVLTF; CDR3 DNA: TGTGCCAGCAGCTTCTTGGGCAGGGCAATTCTCGGGGCCAACGTCCTGACTTTC
clone size: .; CDR3 length: 15; D gene: .; V gene: TRBV6-5; J gene: TRBJ1-2; CDR3 protein: CASSYSFSGVYGYTF; CDR3 DNA: TGTGCCAGCAGTTACTCGTTTTCAGGGGTCTATGGCTACACCTTC
clone size: .; CDR3 length: 13; D gene: .; V gene: TRBV4-3; J gene: TRBJ2-3; CDR3 protein: CASSQDFPNTQYF; CDR3 DNA: TGCGCCAGCAGCCAAGACTTTCCGAATACGCAGTATTTT
clone size: .; CDR3 length: 13; D gene: TRBD1; V gene: TRBV10-3; J gene: TRBJ2-1; CDR3 protein: CAITGQGDNEQFF; CDR3 DNA: TGTGCCATCACTGGACAGGGGGACAATGAGCAGTTCTTC
clone size: .; CDR3 length: 15; D gene: .; V gene: TRBV5-1; J gene: TRBJ2-2; CDR3 protein: CASSLSGADAGELFF; CDR3 DNA: TGCGCCAGCAGCTTGTCAGGGGCTGACGCCGGGGAGCTGTTTTTT
clone size: .; CDR3 length: 15; D gene: TRBD1; V gene: TRBV20-1; J gene: TRBJ1-2; CDR3 protein: CSASIQGAANYGYTF; CDR3 DNA: TGCAGTGCCTCCATACAGGGGGCGGCTAACTATGGCTACACCTTC
clone size: many; CDR3 length: 16; D gene: .; V gene: TRBV7-2; J gene: TRBJ2-1; CDR3 protein: CASSLASGYSYNEQFF; CDR3 DNA: TGTGCCAGCAGCTTAGCTAGCGGATACTCCTACAATGAGCAGTTCTTC
clone size: .; CDR3 length: 15; D gene: .; V gene: TRBV9; J gene: TRBJ2-7; CDR3 protein: CASSVGFGGNYEQYF; CDR3 DNA: TGTGCCAGCAGCGTAGGGTTCGGGGGCAACTACGAGCAGTACTTC
clone size: .; CDR3 length: 15; D gene: .; V gene: TRBV20-1; J gene: TRBJ2-7; CDR3 protein: CSAHGRTPVPYEQYF; CDR3 DNA: TGCAGTGCTCATGGACGGACACCCGTACCCTACGAGCAGTACTTC
clone size: .; CDR3 length: 16; D gene: TRBD1; V gene: TRBV6-2/TRBV6-3; J gene: TRBJ1-2; CDR3 protein: CASSQPRTGPNYGYTF; CDR3 DNA: TGTGCCAGCAGTCAACCACGGACAGGACCTAACTATGGCTACACCTTC
clone size: .; CDR3 length: 15; D gene: .; V gene: TRBV28; J gene: TRBJ2-7; CDR3 protein: CASSSLLDEAYEQYF; CDR3 DNA: TGTGCCAGCAGCAGCCTTTTAGACGAAGCCTACGAGCAGTACTTC
clone size: many; CDR3 length: 15; D gene: .; V gene: TRBV7-2; J gene: TRBJ1-5; CDR3 protein: CASRSQGGLNQPQHF; CDR3 DNA: TGTGCCAGCAGGTCCCAGGGAGGATTAAATCAGCCCCAGCATTTT
clone size: .; CDR3 length: 14; D gene: TRBD1; V gene: TRBV18; J gene: TRBJ2-7; CDR3 protein: CASSPGTGDNEQYF; CDR3 DNA: TGTGCCAGCTCACCAGGGACAGGGGACAACGAGCAGTACTTC
clone size: few; CDR3 length: 13; D gene: .; V gene: TRBV7-9; J gene: TRBJ1-2; CDR3 protein: CASSGRSNYGYTF; CDR3 DNA: TGTGCCAGCAGCGGGCGAAGCAACTATGGCTACACCTTC
clone size: .; CDR3 length: 13; D gene: .; V gene: TRBV7-2; J gene: TRBJ1-2; CDR3 protein: CASSLGTEHGYTF; CDR3 DNA: TGTGCCAGCAGCTTAGGGACAGAGCATGGCTACACCTTC
clone size: few; CDR3 length: 15; D gene: .; V gene: TRBV4-2; J gene: TRBJ1-2; CDR3 protein: CASSQDVSLDYGYTF; CDR3 DNA: TGTGCCAGCAGCCAAGATGTAAGTTTAGACTATGGCTACACCTTC